This passage covers 19 T cell receptor beta chains from one sample sequenced in a study of cytomegalovirus exposure and HLA in healthy donors. The PCR employed 60 Vbeta primers together with 13 Jbeta primers. Measured with immunoSEQ multiplex PCR; TCRdb has only the in-frame clones, and not every one. The sample includes some 180,000 clones, about 82% of them seen just once. Material: PBMCs. The origin of the receptors is a woman in her 30s in good health and CMV-seronegative.

The rearrangement joins TRBV11-1 to TRBJ2-1; 9 bases align to TRBD1. The CDR3 consists of 16 residues. Germline values: CDR1 SGHAT, CDR2 FQDESV (reference sequence). V gave up 1 base and J gave up 6 bases; unmatched junction bases: 7. The CDR3 reads CASSLGGDREANEQFF. CDR3 sequence (DNA): TGTGCCAGCAGCTTAGGGGGGGACAGGGAAGCCAATGAGCAGTTCTTC.

The chain combines TRBV7-2 with TRBJ2-7, with D possibly TRBD1 on 6 matching bases. The germline V gene encodes CDR1 SGHTA and CDR2 FQGNSA. The CDR3 is 17 amino acids. V lost 2 bases, J lost 3 bases, and 20 bases lay in between. The CDR3 protein is CASSLLTGWTLGYEQYF. For the CDR3, the DNA is TGTGCCAGCAGCTTATTGACAGGCTGGACTCTTGGCTACGAGCAGTACTTC.

V gene TRBV27 combines with J gene TRBJ1-2; tentatively, D is TRBD1 (5 bases). V gave up 8 bases and J gave up 7 bases, with 14 bases separating them. Germline V gene lookup returns CDR1 MNHEY and CDR2 SMNVEV (reference sequence). The length of the CDR3 is 12 residues. The CDR3 coding sequence is TGTGCCAGCGGACAAGTTTCGGGTGGCTACACCTTC. It encodes CASGQVSGGYTF.

This chain links TRBV19 with TRBJ1-4; perhaps TRBD1 as D (5 bases). From germline, CDR1 is LNHDA and CDR2 SQIVND (reference sequence). Trimming took off 3 bases at V and 8 bases at J, with 13 bases between the two ends. The CDR3 covers 14 residues. The CDR3 DNA is TGTGCCAGTAGTATTCTGCAGGGAGGGGAAAAACTGTTTTTT. It codes for CASSILQGGEKLFF.

The CDR3: CASSEIGTSTDTQYF. DNA for the CDR3: TGTGCCAGCAGTGAAATAGGGACTAGCACAGATACGCAGTATTTT. V gene TRBV2 combines with J gene TRBJ2-3; possibly TRBD2 for D (6 bases). The V end lost 2 bases, the J end lost 0 bases, and 9 bases lay between the germline ends. CDR3 length: 15 residues. CDR1 and CDR2 from the germline V gene are SNHLY and FYNNEI.

The rearrangement uses TRBV5-1 and TRBJ1-1, with D unclear. The germline CDR1 and CDR2 sequences are SGHRS and YFSETQ. CDR3 length: 14 amino acids. V was clipped by 0 bases and J by 2 bases, with 8 bases between them. Written as DNA, the CDR3 is TGCGCCAGCAGCTTGGGGGCAGTCAACACTGAAGCTTTCTTT. Its translation is CASSLGAVNTEAFF.

This clone appeared a few times. The chain carries TRBV18 and TRBJ1-6, with 9 bases identical to TRBD1. This CDR3 comprises 16 residues. V lost 5 bases, J lost 0 bases, and 2 bases stayed unmatched. Germline CDR1 reads KGHSH; CDR2 reads LQKENI. The CDR3 DNA reads TGTGCCAGCTCAGGGACAGGGAGCTCCTATAATTCACCCCTCCACTTT. It encodes CASSGTGSSYNSPLHF.

CDR3 amino acids: CASSTDRGRTEAFF. The CDR3 coding sequence is TGTGCCAGTAGTACCGACAGGGGGCGAACTGAAGCTTTCTTT. The rearrangement joins TRBV19 to TRBJ1-1; 10 bases map to TRBD1. With V trimmed by 4 bases and J by 5 bases, 4 bases remained unmatched. The CDR3 is made up of 14 amino acids. Germline V gene data show CDR1 as LNHDA and CDR2 as SQIVND (reference sequence).

The chain uses TRBV19 and TRBJ2-5; 10 positions match TRBD1. The CDR3 runs to 14 residues. Germline lookup yields CDR1 LNHDA and CDR2 SQIVND (reference sequence). The V gene end was trimmed by 5 bases and the J gene end by 7 bases; junction bases not matched to a gene: 7. The CDR3 here is CASSRDRGEGTQYF. Written as DNA, the CDR3 is TGTGCCAGTAGTCGGGACAGGGGCGAGGGGACCCAGTACTTC.

In DNA form, the CDR3 reads TGTGCCAGCAGCTTGGGCAGGAGGGGTCAGCCCCAGCATTTT. Amino acids: CASSLGRRGQPQHF. This rearrangement joins TRBV5-6 to TRBJ1-5; D possibly corresponds to TRBD1 (5 bases). V lost 0 bases and J lost 6, with 10 bases in between. The CDR3 runs 14 residues. Germline loops: CDR1 SGHDT, CDR2 YYEEEE.

The rearrangement links TRBV5-1 to TRBJ1-2, with 10 bases lining up with TRBD1. CDR3 length: 15 residues. CDR1 is SGHRS and CDR2 is YFSETQ in the germline V gene. J was trimmed by 8 bases and V by 6 bases; bases with no gene match: 13. The CDR3 reads CASTDQPGQGNGYTF. The CDR3 region has the DNA TGCGCCAGCACCGACCAACCGGGACAGGGGAACGGCTACACCTTC.

The V and J genes are TRBV9 and TRBJ1-2, with unresolved D. Trimming pared 0 bases from V and 6 bases from J, leaving 12 bases between. Germline CDR1 SGDLS, CDR2 YYNGEE. This CDR3 comprises 14 residues. This CDR3 is CASSVGPLLDGYTF. DNA of the CDR3: TGTGCCAGCAGCGTAGGGCCATTACTAGATGGCTACACCTTC.

V gene TRBV4-3 combines with J gene TRBJ2-5; 10 nucleotides match TRBD2. The CDR3 runs to 15 residues. Trimming at V came to 1 base and at J to 3 bases, leaving 2 bases not matched to a gene. The germline V gene has CDR1 LGHNA and CDR2 YSLEER. The chain's CDR3 is CASSQGAGGKETQYF. In DNA form, the CDR3 reads TGCGCCAGCAGCCAAGGAGCGGGGGGGAAAGAGACCCAGTACTTC.

This clone has a single count. CDR3 loop: CASSRQGQGTEAFF. In nucleotides, the CDR3 is TGTGCCAGCAGCAGACAGGGTCAGGGCACTGAAGCTTTCTTT. The chain is built from TRBV7-9 and TRBJ1-1; TRBD1 matches at 7 bases. CDR1 and CDR2 (germline): SEHNR, FQNEAQ (reference sequence). The CDR3 has 14 amino acids. The V and J ends lost 5 bases and 4 bases, in that order; junction bases with no gene match: 7.

The chain links TRBV7-8 to TRBJ2-5; TRBD1 agrees at 7 bases. The CDR3 length is 14 residues. J lost 1 base, V lost 4 bases, and 3 bases had no gene match. Germline lookup yields CDR1 SGHVS and CDR2 FQNEAQ. CDR3 region: CASSSRTGQETQYF. The CDR3 bases are TGTGCCAGCAGCTCTCGGACAGGCCAAGAGACCCAGTACTTC.

The chain couples TRBV15 to TRBJ1-6, with 7 positions matching TRBD1. The CDR3 consists of 13 residues. Germline-derived CDR1 and CDR2 are LNHNV and YYDKDF (reference sequence). J gave up 18 bases and V 0 bases, and 8 bases lay outside the gene matches. Here the CDR3 reads CATSRDLGQWAHF. The CDR3 DNA sequence: TGTGCCACCAGCAGAGATCTGGGACAGTGGGCCCACTTT.

The chain uses TRBV10-3 and TRBJ2-5, with D possibly matching TRBD2 (7 bases). Germline V lookup: CDR1 ENHRY, CDR2 SYGVKD. The CDR3 has 19 residues. V lost 3 bases, J lost 0 bases, and 23 bases lay in between. The CDR3 DNA sequence: TGTGCCATCAGTGACTGGGGGAGGGCACAGGGAATAGACCAAGAGACCCAGTACTTC. It yields the protein CAISDWGRAQGIDQETQYF.

The CDR3: CASSGTASVEQYF. The CDR3 DNA follows: TGCGCCAGCAGCGGGACAGCCTCTGTCGAGCAGTACTTC. V usage is TRBV10-1 and J usage is TRBJ2-7, with TRBD1 matching 7 bases. The CDR3 sequence is 13 residues long. In germline, CDR1 is WNHNN, CDR2 SYGVQD (reference sequence). V shed 6 bases and J 6 bases; nucleotides not matched to a gene: 8.

This clone was observed once. This chain uses TRBV19 with TRBJ2-2; D possibly corresponds to TRBD2 (7 bases). Germline V lookup: CDR1 LNHDA, CDR2 SQIVND (reference sequence). V gave up 6 bases and J gave up 0 bases, with 14 bases separating them. The CDR3 covers 16 residues. The CDR3 sequence is CASSPGGGANTGELFF. For the CDR3, the DNA is TGTGCCAGTAGCCCTGGGGGGGGCGCGAACACCGGGGAGCTGTTTTTT.